This entry lists 14 T cell receptor beta chains sequenced from one sample in a study of T-cell memory formation after mild COVID-19. TCRdb passed the 5' RACE reads through MiXCR, listing each CDR3 protein once. The top ten clones hold around 21% of a sample with around 250,000 distinct CDR3 sequences, roughly 10% of them seen once. Sequenced input: PBMCs or a T cell subset sorted from them (not recorded which). These receptors all stem from a young man who had mild COVID-19 (a few samples of this study predate the infection). Cell type and time point are not known.

This clonotype appeared a few times. V usage is TRBV12-3 or TRBV12-4 and J usage is TRBJ1-6; D gene unclear. CDR3 length equals 14 residues. Trimming removed 3 bases at V and 6 bases at J, with 9 bases between. CDR3 amino acids: CASSFAGLNSPLHF. In DNA, the CDR3 is TGTGCCAGCAGTTTTGCAGGCCTTAATTCACCCCTCCACTTT.

The CDR3: CASSLWTNGNNYGYTF. CDR3 DNA sequence: TGTGCCAGCTCACTGTGGACTAACGGGAATAACTATGGCTACACCTTC. The chain carries TRBV18 and TRBJ1-2; the D is unclear. Trimming removed 4 bases at V and 1 base at J, with 16 bases between. Germline CDR1 and CDR2: KGHSH and LQKENI. This CDR3 contains 16 residues.

Of note for this clonotype: One end of the junction is discordant with germline, which a read error may explain. The genes are TRBV5-1 and TRBJ1-2, with a tentative D call TRBD1 (5 bases). The CDR3 totals 13 residues. Germline V gene lookup returns CDR1 SGHRS and CDR2 YFSETQ. CDR3 nucleotides: TGCGCCAGCAGCTTGACAGGTTATGGGGTATACCACTTC. Translated, it gives CASSLTGYGVYHF.

This chain links TRBV6-2 or TRBV6-3 with TRBJ2-7; no definite D call. V lost 5 bases and J 5 bases, leaving 13 bases between the germline ends. CDR3 length equals 13 residues. Germline CDR1 and CDR2: MNHEY and SVGEGT. For the CDR3, the DNA is TGTGCCAGCAGTCTCACCACTCGGGACGAGCAGTACTTC. This encodes CASSLTTRDEQYF.

The chain carries TRBV15 and TRBJ2-2; D not resolved. CDR1 and CDR2 (germline): LNHNV, YYDKDF (reference sequence). CDR3 length: 16 residues. Trimming left V 0 bases short and J 4 bases short, with 12 bases between. The CDR3 protein is CATSRDRWDSTGELFF. The CDR3 nucleotides are TGTGCCACCAGCAGAGATCGTTGGGATAGCACCGGGGAGCTGTTTTTT. The whole variable domain, filled in from reference TRBV15 and TRBJ2-2, reads DAMVIQNPRYQVTQFGKPVTLSCSQTLNHNVMYWYQQKSSQAPKLLFHYYDKDFNNEADTPDNFQSRRPNTSFCFLDIRSPGLGDTAMYLCATSRDRWDSTGELFFGEGSRLTVL.

This clonotype was picked up a small number of times. This chain joins TRBV18 and TRBJ1-1; D unclear. Trimming removed 1 base from V and 3 bases from J, with 3 bases in between. The CDR3 has 12 residues. The V gene's germline CDR1 is KGHSH and CDR2 LQKENI. The CDR3 protein is CASSPLYTEAFF. The CDR3 region has the DNA TGTGCCAGCTCACCACTGTACACTGAAGCTTTCTTT.

This sequence joins TRBV12-3 or TRBV12-4 and TRBJ1-5; D is ambiguous. Trimming removed 6 bases from V and 2 bases from J, with 11 bases in between. The CDR3 is 14 residues long. CDR3 nucleotides: TGTGCCAGCAGCCGCCCCGGCGGCAATCAGCCCCAGCATTTT. It yields the protein CASSRPGGNQPQHF.

This clonotype was recorded many times. The V gene is TRBV4-2, the J gene TRBJ1-2; D unresolved. Trimming pared 4 bases from V and 6 bases from J, leaving 15 bases between. The germline gives CDR1 LGHNA, CDR2 YNFKEQ. CDR3 length: 14 amino acids. The CDR3: CASSPRVSGHGYTF. The CDR3 DNA sequence: TGTGCCAGCAGCCCCAGAGTTTCCGGACATGGCTACACCTTC.

This clonotype was observed a few times. The chain has TRBV7-2 and TRBJ2-7; 8 bases are shared with TRBD1. With V trimmed by 5 bases and J by 2 bases, 5 bases remained unmatched. This CDR3 has 14 amino acids. CDR1 SGHTA and CDR2 FQGNSA come from the germline V gene. The chain's CDR3 is CASSPQGGPYEQYV. In DNA form, the CDR3 reads TGTGCCAGCAGCCCACAGGGGGGACCCTACGAGCAGTACGTC.

This clonotype was observed a handful of times. The chain carries TRBV5-1 and TRBJ2-1; TRBD2 aligns across 8 bases. The V gene's germline CDR1 is SGHRS and CDR2 YFSETQ. J lost 5 bases, V lost 3 bases, and 4 bases had no gene match. The CDR3 is made up of 14 amino acids. CDR3 coding DNA: TGCGCCAGCAGCTGGAGCGGGGGCAACAATGAGCAGTTCTTC. Its protein is CASSWSGGNNEQFF. Filled out from reference TRBV5-1 and TRBJ2-1, the complete variable domain reads KAGVTQTPRYLIKTRGQQVTLSCSPISGHRSVSWYQQTPGQGLQFLFEYFSETQRNKGNFPGRFSGRQFSNSRSEMNVSTLELGDSALYLCASSWSGGNNEQFFGPGTRLTVL.

The chain joins TRBV20-1 to TRBJ2-7; 8 positions agree with TRBD1. With 6 bases clipped from V and 6 bases from J, the junction kept 4 bases outside the gene matches. The CDR3 has 11 residues. The germline gives CDR1 DFQATT, CDR2 SNEGSKA (reference sequence). The CDR3 DNA reads as TGCAGTGCGAGGACAGGGCCCGAGCAGTACGTC. This encodes CSARTGPEQYV.

In this sample, this clonotype turned up a few times. V is TRBV11-2 and J is TRBJ2-7; 7 nucleotides match TRBD1. V trimming: 8 bases; J trimming: 3 bases; junction bases outside the gene matches: 13. The germline gives CDR1 SGHAT, CDR2 FQNNGV. The CDR3 sequence is 15 residues long. CDR3 residues: CASRSPRDRRYEQYF. For the CDR3, the DNA is TGTGCCAGCCGATCCCCGAGGGACAGACGCTACGAGCAGTACTTC.

The V and J genes are TRBV28 and TRBJ2-1; 10 bases agree with TRBD1. The germline V gene has CDR1 MDHEN and CDR2 SYDVKM. The CDR3 sequence is 15 residues long. Germline trimming cut 6 bases from V and 9 bases from J; bases unmatched to any gene: 11. The CDR3: CASRIGGTGVIEQFF. The CDR3 DNA reads TGTGCCAGCAGAATAGGCGGGACAGGGGTCATTGAGCAGTTCTTC.

The chain has TRBV11-2 and TRBJ2-4; TRBD2 agrees at 13 bases. V lost 5 bases, J lost 4 bases, and 5 bases stayed unmatched. Germline CDR1 SGHAT, CDR2 FQNNGV. The CDR3 sequence is 16 residues long. The CDR3 loop is CASSDGTSGEKNIQYF. In DNA, the CDR3 is TGTGCCAGCAGCGATGGGACTAGCGGGGAGAAAAACATTCAGTACTTC.